This TCR beta chain was obtained from a study of Ad26.COV2.S vaccination and SARS-CoV-2 variants. Study-wide results and limits: Vaccine recipients and placebo recipients showed similar non-spike TCR breadth. A substantial breadth of spike-specific CD8+ and CD4+ T cell responses after vaccination has been reported. Among vaccine recipients, spike-specific TCR breadth exceeded that of placebo recipients. It is possible that the TCR breadth and depth analyses underestimated the total T cell responses.

About this clone: No antigen is known for it.

This CDR3 has 14 residues. CDR1 and CDR2 from the germline V gene are SGHRS and YFSETQ. V was shortened by 6 bases and J by 8 bases, with 20 bases between the two germline ends. The table came from immunoSEQ multiplex PCR; TCRdb's copy has only in-frame clones and leaves some out. The top ten clones hold around 4.2% of a sample with around 350,000 clones, about 91% of them seen once. The chain couples TRBV5-1 to TRBJ1-2; TRBD1 might be the D (5 bases). This receptor was taken from a human donor who had recovered from COVID-19. The source was peripheral blood, collected after recovery from COVID-19. CDR3 residues: CASTPEALPGGYTF. The CDR3 bases are TGCGCCAGCACCCCGGAGGCCCTCCCAGGGGGCTACACCTTC.